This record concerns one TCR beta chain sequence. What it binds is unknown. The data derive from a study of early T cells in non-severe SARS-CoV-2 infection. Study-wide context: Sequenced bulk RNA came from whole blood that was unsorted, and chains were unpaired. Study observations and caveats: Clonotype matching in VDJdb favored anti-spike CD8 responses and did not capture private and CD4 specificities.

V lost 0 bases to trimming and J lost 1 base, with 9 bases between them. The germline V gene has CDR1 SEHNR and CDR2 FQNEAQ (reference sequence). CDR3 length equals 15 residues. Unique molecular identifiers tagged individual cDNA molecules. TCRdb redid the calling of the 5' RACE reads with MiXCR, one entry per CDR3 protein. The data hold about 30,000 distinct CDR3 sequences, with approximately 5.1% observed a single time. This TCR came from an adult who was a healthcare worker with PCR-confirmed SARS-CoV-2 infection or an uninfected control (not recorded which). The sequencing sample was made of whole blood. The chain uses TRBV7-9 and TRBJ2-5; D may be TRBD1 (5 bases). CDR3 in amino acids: CASSLAGPPQETQYF. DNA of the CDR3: TGTGCCAGCAGCTTAGCGGGGCCTCCCCAAGAGACCCAGTACTTC.